The T cell receptor beta chain described here comes from a study of T-cell reconstitution after alpha-beta-depleted transplantation in children. Study observations and caveats: Expanded clones from the graft, numbering several hundred, reportedly supplied alpha-beta T cells about two months after transplant. Newly made T cells mostly supplied T-cell counts and diversity one year after transplant. Surviving recipient T cells and thymic progenitors produced the high day-60 TCRbeta diversity seen in some patients.

Worth noting for this clonotype: Its antigen remains unknown.

This CDR3 comprises 15 residues. V lost 1 base and J 0 bases, leaving 8 bases between the germline ends. CDR1 SGHAT and CDR2 FQDESV come from the germline V gene (reference sequence). For TCRbeta, the library was prepared with unique molecular identifiers. Each CDR3 protein gets one entry after TCRdb re-called the PCR reads with MiXCR. Among over 200,000 distinct CDR3 sequences listed, under 13% were seen once. This TCR derives from a child less than two years old with acute myeloid leukemia, due to receive a stem cell transplant. V gene TRBV11-1 combines with J gene TRBJ2-3; D gene unclear. This material consisted of PBMCs, taken before TCRalphabeta/CD19-depleted stem cell transplant. CDR3 amino acids: CASSLGSESTDTQYF. For the CDR3, the DNA is TGTGCCAGCAGCTTAGGGTCGGAGAGCACAGATACGCAGTATTTT.